These T cell receptor beta chains were read from a single sample in a study of T cells in Graves' hyperthyroidism and ophthalmopathy. In TCRdb, the multiplex PCR reads were re-called with MiXCR into one record per CDR3 protein. The sample comprises under 750,000 distinct CDR3 sequences, over 15% of which are singletons, and 15% to 20% rests with the top ten. The sequenced sample was blood. These receptors all come from a woman between 45 and 60 years old with Graves' hyperthyroidism that later progressed to Graves' ophthalmopathy. Both conserved end residues are part of each CDR3.

j_call | v_call | cdr3_aa
TRBJ2-7 | TRBV13 | CASSYRGEQYF
TRBJ2-1 | TRBV4-1 | CASRGGVSANEQFF
TRBJ1-3 | TRBV6-1 | CASSSGVQSGNTIYF
TRBJ1-2 | TRBV15 | CATSRDQAPFYDYTF
TRBJ2-1 | TRBV11-2 | CASSALGGGWNEQFF
TRBJ2-2 | TRBV11-2 | CASSHTGGRRTGELFF
TRBJ2-3 | TRBV29-1 | CSVALTGGQDTQYF
TRBJ1-1 | TRBV19 | CASTEFSGTAFEAFF
TRBJ2-2 | TRBV5-5 | CASSCDRGTGELFF
TRBJ2-3 | TRBV6-1 | CASGRDSGGNFDTQYF
TRBJ1-1 | TRBV7-9 | CASSLRGANTEAFF
TRBJ2-5 | TRBV20-1 | CSAREGGPETQYF
TRBJ1-1 | TRBV4-1 | CASSQDWDTEAFF
TRBJ2-7 | TRBV6-2/TRBV6-3 | CASSYSVLGQVSYEQYF
TRBJ1-2 | TRBV15 | CATSRGQGQGYTF
TRBJ2-3 | TRBV29-1 | CSVAIGQGTDTQYF
TRBJ1-1 | TRBV12-3/TRBV12-4 | CASSLGTSNTEAFF
TRBJ2-7 | TRBV7-2 | CASSLYRDTAEQYF
TRBJ1-1 | TRBV27 | CASSLMGIGNTEAFF
TRBJ1-4 | TRBV6-6 | CASSYSLRGSDEKLFF
TRBJ2-5 | TRBV7-7 | CASSFRGEGQETQYF
TRBJ1-3 | TRBV30 | CAWDRDTGNTIYF
TRBJ1-5 | TRBV18 | CASSRREGLYQNQPQHF
TRBJ2-5 | TRBV7-3 | CASSKQGAGETQYF
TRBJ2-7 | TRBV20-1 | CSAYTTSSYEQYF
TRBJ2-3 | TRBV6-4 | CASSDTGVTTDTQYF
TRBJ2-3 | TRBV27 | CASSLGHAWTDTQYF
TRBJ2-1 | TRBV5-1 | CASSLSERGNYNEQFF
TRBJ1-3 | TRBV5-1 | CASSLELTDSGNTIYF
TRBJ1-1 | TRBV5-1 | CASSRVTLNTEAFF